A single sample is the source of the 26 T cell receptor beta chains below, sequenced in a study of Graves' ophthalmopathy and Graves' hyperthyroidism. Amplifying from RNA transcripts, the study obtained TCR beta CDR3 regions. The authors performed first-round RT-PCR with HTBI primers and then a second-round multiplex PCR. Using its own MiXCR run on the multiplex PCR reads, TCRdb lists one record per CDR3 protein. Seen here are over 500,000 distinct CDR3 sequences, over 20% observed once, and the top ten hold about 6.6%. The sequenced sample consisted of peripheral blood. These receptors were obtained from a woman aged 18-29 years with stable Graves' hyperthyroidism. Some clones in this sample may be carry-over from other donors' samples.

This clonotype was seen ten or more times. The V and J genes are TRBV13 and TRBJ1-2, with 8 nucleotides matching TRBD1. Per germline, CDR1 PRHDT and CDR2 FYEKMQ (reference sequence). The CDR3 length is 15 residues. V shed 4 bases and J 4 bases; nucleotides not matched to a gene: 8. The CDR3 nucleotides read TGTGCCAGCAGCTCGGACCTTGACAGGGGCTATGGCTACACCTTC. Protein sequence: CASSSDLDRGYGYTF. Full variable domain (missing parts from reference TRBV13 and TRBJ1-2): AAGVIQSPRHLIKEKRETATLKCYPIPRHDTVYWYQQGPGQDPQFLISFYEKMQSDKGSIPDRFSAQQFSDYHSELNMSSLELGDSALYFCASSSDLDRGYGYTFGSGTRLTVV.

The chain carries TRBV28 and TRBJ2-7; D ambiguous. From germline, CDR1 is MDHEN and CDR2 SYDVKM. V was cut by 3 bases and J by 2 bases, with 8 bases left in between. The CDR3 is 13 residues long. The CDR3 protein is CASSLSAPYEQYF. CDR3 nucleotide sequence: TGTGCCAGCAGTTTGTCGGCCCCCTACGAGCAGTACTTC.

In this sample, this clonotype turned up once. The chain links TRBV6-1 to TRBJ2-7; D unresolved. The CDR3 consists of 13 residues. Trimming stripped 6 bases from V and 2 bases from J, with 11 bases between. Per germline, CDR1 MNHNS and CDR2 SASEGT. The CDR3 loop is CASRAAAAYEQYF. The CDR3 nucleotides read TGTGCCAGCAGAGCTGCGGCGGCCTACGAGCAGTACTTC.

This clonotype was seen at least ten times. This chain uses TRBV30 with TRBJ1-2; 9 bases agree with TRBD1. Germline CDR1 reads GTSNPN; CDR2 reads SVGIG (reference sequence). V trimming: 3 bases; J trimming: 8 bases; junction bases outside the gene matches: 13. This CDR3 region has 15 residues. The CDR3 DNA is TGTGCCTGGAGAGCCGGGACAGGGACCCCTCGGGGCTACACCTTC. Residues: CAWRAGTGTPRGYTF.

This clonotype was counted only a few times. The chain couples TRBV12-3 or TRBV12-4 to TRBJ2-3; D is unresolved. The CDR3 is 14 residues long. With 4 bases removed from V and 2 bases from J, the gap between germline ends came to 10 bases. The CDR3 region is CASSSLSNTDTQYF. The CDR3 DNA sequence: TGTGCCAGCAGTTCCCTTTCTAACACAGATACGCAGTATTTT.

The chain links TRBV20-1 to TRBJ1-5; weak D call: TRBD1 (5 bases). This CDR3 is 14 amino acids long. V was trimmed by 7 bases and J by 1 base, leaving 14 bases between them. Germline V gene data show CDR1 as DFQATT and CDR2 as SNEGSKA (reference sequence). Here the CDR3 reads CSVQTVESNQPQHF. As DNA, the CDR3 is TGCAGTGTCCAGACAGTCGAGAGCAATCAGCCCCAGCATTTT.

This clonotype was recorded at least ten times. The rearrangement joins TRBV29-1 to TRBJ1-1; D is possibly TRBD1 (5 bases). CDR1 is SQVTM, CDR2 ANQGSEA, per germline. This CDR3 is built from 15 residues. Trimming removed 3 bases from V and 4 bases from J, with 18 bases in between. The CDR3: CSVDGAGPRGTEAFF. The CDR3 coding sequence is TGCAGCGTTGATGGGGCGGGCCCCCGGGGCACTGAAGCTTTCTTT.

This clonotype was counted many times. This rearrangement joins TRBV20-1 to TRBJ1-3, with D possibly being TRBD1 (6 bases). V was pared by 0 bases and J by 7 bases, with 13 bases between. From germline, CDR1 is DFQATT and CDR2 SNEGSKA (reference sequence). The CDR3 length is 14 residues. CDR3 residues: CSARDGAGVNTIYF. The CDR3 DNA follows: TGCAGTGCTAGAGATGGGGCAGGGGTGAACACCATATATTTT.

Many counts were recorded for this clonotype. The rearrangement links TRBV25-1 to TRBJ1-2, with no clear D. CDR3 length equals 13 residues. Germline CDR1 and CDR2: MGHDK and SYGVNS. V lost 3 bases and J 6 bases, leaving 11 bases between the germline ends. In DNA form, the CDR3 reads TGTGCCAGCAGTGACGTCTCAGATCATGGCTACACCTTC. This codes for CASSDVSDHGYTF.

V usage is TRBV6-1 and J usage is TRBJ2-5, with 7 bases matching TRBD1. The V segment lost 8 bases and the J segment 2 bases; nucleotides outside the gene matches: 5. The CDR3 has 13 residues. Germline V gene lookup returns CDR1 MNHNS and CDR2 SASEGT. The CDR3 loop reads CASHRDSQETQYF. DNA for the CDR3: TGTGCCAGCCACCGGGACAGTCAAGAGACCCAGTACTTC.

This clonotype was observed at least ten times. V is TRBV12-3 or TRBV12-4 and J is TRBJ2-2; a possible D gene is TRBD2 (6 bases). The CDR3 length is 11 residues. Trimming took 10 bases from V and 5 from J, leaving 8 bases between them. The CDR3 loop is CATLATGELFF. The CDR3 DNA sequence: TGTGCCACCCTAGCGACCGGGGAGCTGTTTTTT.

This clonotype occurred many times. The chain carries TRBV28 and TRBJ2-5; D may be TRBD2 (6 bases). V gave up 6 bases and J gave up 4 bases, with 9 bases separating them. The CDR3 spans 12 residues. The germline CDR1 and CDR2 sequences are MDHEN and SYDVKM. CDR3 sequence: CASSGEVETQYF. The CDR3 nucleotides are TGTGCCAGCAGCGGGGAGGTAGAGACCCAGTACTTC.

Turning to this clonotype: The junction and the germline gene differ at one end; a read error may be behind it. The chain joins TRBV2 to TRBJ1-3, with a possible D match to TRBD1 (6 bases). Germline-derived CDR1 and CDR2 are SNHLY and FYNNEI. This CDR3 is built from 13 residues. The CDR3 is CASTIRQDNTICF. The CDR3 bases are TGTGCCAGCACCATCAGACAGGACAACACCATATGTTTT.

This clonotype was counted a few times. V and J are TRBV20-1 and TRBJ2-7, with TRBD1 matching 8 bases. Germline V gene lookup returns CDR1 DFQATT and CDR2 SNEGSKA (reference sequence). The V gene end was trimmed by 4 bases and the J gene end by 2 bases; junction bases not matched to a gene: 7. The CDR3 runs 14 residues. CDR3 bases: TGCAGTGCTAAACCCGGGACAGGAGCCTACGAGCAGTACTTC. Translated, it gives CSAKPGTGAYEQYF.

There are many counts of this clonotype. The genes are TRBV29-1 and TRBJ2-7; weak D call: TRBD1 (6 bases). Germline loops: CDR1 SQVTM, CDR2 ANQGSEA. The CDR3 spans 11 residues. The V gene lost 8 bases and the J gene lost 3 bases, with 11 bases spanning the gap. The CDR3 here is CSTYRDYEQYF. The CDR3 coding sequence is TGCAGCACATACAGGGACTACGAGCAGTACTTC.

The chain recombines TRBV6-1 with TRBJ2-7; 9 nucleotides match TRBD2. The CDR3 contains 16 residues. The V segment lost 5 bases and the J segment 6 bases; nucleotides outside the gene matches: 14. Germline assignment: CDR1 MNHNS and CDR2 SASEGT. The CDR3 loop is CASSPHRDSGRGEQYF. The CDR3 bases are TGTGCCAGCAGTCCCCACAGAGATAGCGGGAGAGGCGAGCAGTACTTC.

CDR3 amino acids: CASSQDKGRGPGAFF. The DNA of the CDR3 is TGTGCCAGCAGCCAAGACAAGGGGAGGGGCCCTGGAGCTTTCTTT. V is TRBV4-2 and J is TRBJ1-1, with D perhaps matching TRBD1 (5 bases). The V and J ends lost 0 bases and 10 bases respectively, with 18 bases between them. Germline V gene sequence: CDR1 LGHNA, CDR2 YNFKEQ. The CDR3 contains 15 residues.

This clonotype has ten or more counts. The V call is TRBV29-1, the J call TRBJ1-1; TRBD1 might be the D (6 bases). There are 14 residues in the CDR3. CDR1 is SQVTM and CDR2 is ANQGSEA in the germline V gene. With 5 bases removed from V and 2 bases from J, the gap between germline ends came to 15 bases. The CDR3 coding sequence is TGCAGCGTTCTCGAACGGGGGGCTAACACTGAAGCTTTCTTT. It translates to CSVLERGANTEAFF.

This clonotype was seen at least ten times. The chain links TRBV2 to TRBJ1-6, with D possibly matching TRBD1 (6 bases). V dropped 2 bases and J dropped 9 bases, with 14 bases sitting between them. The CDR3 runs to 15 residues. Germline values: CDR1 SNHLY, CDR2 FYNNEI. Here the CDR3 DNA reads TGTGCCAGCAGTGAACGGATAGGGGGTAGTTCACCCCTCCACTTT. It is translated as CASSERIGGSSPLHF.

This clonotype has only one observation. V gene TRBV27 combines with J gene TRBJ2-7, with 7 bases identical to TRBD1. CDR3 size: 15 residues. Germline CDR1 reads MNHEY; CDR2 reads SMNVEV (reference sequence). The V segment lost 2 bases and the J segment 0 bases; nucleotides outside the gene matches: 4. The CDR3 nucleotides read TGTGCCAGCAGTTTAGGGGACAGAAACTCCTACGAGCAGTACTTC. It yields the protein CASSLGDRNSYEQYF.

V is TRBV27 and J is TRBJ1-2; maybe TRBD1 (6 bases). CDR3 size: 16 residues. The germline V gene encodes CDR1 MNHEY and CDR2 SMNVEV (reference sequence). Trimming cost V 6 bases and J 0 bases, with 17 bases left between them. For the CDR3, the DNA is TGTGCCAGCAGGGCAAGAACAGGGATCACTAACTATGGCTACACCTTC. Residues: CASRARTGITNYGYTF.

There are many counts of this clonotype. V usage is TRBV7-9 and J usage is TRBJ1-1, with D possibly TRBD1 on 5 matching bases. This CDR3 comprises 12 residues. Trimming stripped 7 bases from V and 3 bases from J, with 9 bases between. CDR1 and CDR2 from the germline V gene are SEHNR and FQNEAQ (reference sequence). This chain's CDR3 is CASTLGDTEAFF. Here the CDR3 DNA reads TGTGCCAGCACCCTGGGGGACACTGAAGCTTTCTTT.

This clonotype was found many times. DNA for the CDR3: TGCAGCGTTCAGTTTCGGACAGTAGCCAAAAACATTCAGTACTTC. Its translation is CSVQFRTVAKNIQYF. The rearrangement links TRBV29-1 to TRBJ2-4; TRBD1 is a possible D gene (6 bases). Germline V gene lookup returns CDR1 SQVTM and CDR2 ANQGSEA. Trimming shortened V by 5 bases and J by 0 bases, and 14 bases separated the two germline ends. The CDR3 runs 15 residues.

In this sample, this clonotype turned up many times. The V and J genes are TRBV3-1 and TRBJ2-7; 15 bases align to TRBD2. The CDR3 has 18 residues. Germline V gene lookup returns CDR1 LGHDT and CDR2 YNNKEL (reference sequence). With V trimmed by 3 bases and J by 5 bases, 11 bases remained unmatched. The CDR3 nucleotides are TGTGCCAGCAGCCATTGGACTAGCGGGAGGGCTCTCTGGAACGAGCAGTACTTC. Protein product: CASSHWTSGRALWNEQYF.

The rearrangement joins TRBV18 to TRBJ2-7; D could derive from TRBD1 or TRBD2 (6 bases each). CDR3 length equals 15 residues. Looked up from germline, CDR1 is KGHSH and CDR2 is LQKENI. V was clipped by 3 bases and J by 6 bases, with 18 bases between them. CDR3 DNA sequence: TGTGCCAGCTCACCTGCCGGGGGCCAGGCTATCGAGCAGTACTTC. Translated, it gives CASSPAGGQAIEQYF.

The sample holds one count of this clonotype. The genes are TRBV18 and TRBJ1-6; D might be TRBD1 (6 bases). CDR1 is KGHSH and CDR2 is LQKENI in the germline V gene. This CDR3 is built from 15 residues. V shed 4 bases and J shed 11 bases, with 18 bases lying between them. The DNA for the CDR3 is TGTGCCAGCTCACTACTACAGGGAGAGGGGGCACCCCTCCACTTT. It codes for CASSLLQGEGAPLHF.